Each of the 22 T cell receptor beta chains below was sequenced from the same sample in a study of CD8 T cells in ankylosing spondylitis (dated by TCRdb to 2016 to 2017). These receptors have no identified antigens. Library generation was performed with 5' RACE. Data came from an Illumina HiSeq 2500. The public reads were reprocessed in TCRdb via fastp at Q25 and MiXCR, keeping in-frame beta chains. Entries that share a CDR3 protein sequence are merged under the most common genes and DNA. The sample table contains roughly 440,000 distinct CDR3 sequences; only one count was recorded for under 20% of them. The ten largest clones capture approximately 1% of the sample. Results the study describes overall, beyond this receptor: Blood from ankylosing spondylitis patients appeared to be characterized by a TCR beta motif made up of under 10 highly homologous amino acid variants.

The sample taken for sequencing was blood, either unsorted or a sorted T cell fraction (not recorded which). These receptor sequences come from a male donor with ankylosing spondylitis.

The CDR3 sequence is CASSRGDRDSNQPQHF. CDR3 DNA sequence: TGTGCCAGCAGCCGAGGGGACAGGGATAGCAATCAGCCCCAGCATTTT. This chain connects TRBV6-1 to TRBJ1-5; 9 nucleotides line up with TRBD1. The ends lost 6 bases at V and 0 bases at J; junction bases unmatched: 6. CDR3 length: 16 residues. Germline V gives CDR1 MNHNS, CDR2 SASEGT.

This clonotype was observed a few times. The chain employs TRBV7-9 and TRBJ1-4; D call uncertain. Trimming cost V 3 bases and J 0 bases, with 8 bases left between them. Germline V gene lookup returns CDR1 SEHNR and CDR2 FQNEAQ (reference sequence). This CDR3 comprises 15 residues. The chain's CDR3 is CASSFGFATNEKLFF. The CDR3 DNA reads TGTGCCAGCAGCTTCGGTTTTGCAACTAATGAAAAACTGTTTTTT.

This clonotype was seen ten or more times. V gene TRBV5-1 combines with J gene TRBJ2-7; D remains ambiguous. This CDR3 region has 13 residues. V was cut by 4 bases and J by 4 bases, with 12 bases left in between. From germline, CDR1 is SGHRS and CDR2 YFSETQ. The chain's CDR3 is CASSPGWEYEQYF. The CDR3 DNA reads as TGCGCCAGCAGCCCCGGGTGGGAATACGAGCAGTACTTC.

The sample holds one count of this clonotype. J is TRBJ2-5 and V is TRBV4-1; the match to TRBD2 covers 8 bases. V was pared by 4 bases and J by 5 bases, with 6 bases of the junction left unmatched. The CDR3 sequence is 14 residues long. Germline CDR1 and CDR2: MGHRA and YSYEKL. CDR3 in amino acids: CASSRSGSGETQYF. The CDR3 nucleotides read TGCGCCAGCAGCCGGAGCGGGAGTGGTGAGACCCAGTACTTC.

A few counts support this clonotype. The CDR3 here is CASSQDGLAGGEKNIQYF. CDR3 sequence (DNA): TGTGCCAGCAGCCAAGATGGACTAGCGGGGGGGGAGAAAAACATTCAGTACTTC. V is TRBV14 and J is TRBJ2-4; TRBD2 agrees at 15 bases. Germline V gene sequence: CDR1 SGHDN, CDR2 FVKESK. The CDR3 sequence is 18 residues long. V gave up 0 bases and J gave up 4 bases; unmatched junction bases: 4.

V and J are TRBV25-1 and TRBJ1-1, with 7 bases lining up with TRBD1. This CDR3 has 15 residues. Germline CDR1 reads MGHDK; CDR2 reads SYGVNS. Germline trimming cut 1 base from V and 2 bases from J; bases unmatched to any gene: 4. The CDR3 sequence is CASSELRGLNTEAFF. CDR3 nucleotide sequence: TGTGCCAGCAGTGAATTGAGGGGGCTCAACACTGAAGCTTTCTTT.

The gene calls are TRBV7-2 and TRBJ2-7; 7 bases align to TRBD2. The germline V gene has CDR1 SGHTA and CDR2 FQGNSA. V shed 4 bases, J shed 4 bases, and the junction held 10 bases outside the gene matches. The CDR3 is 15 amino acids. Here the CDR3 DNA reads TGTGCCAGCAGCTACCGGGGGGAACGGATATACGAGCAGTACTTC. Translated, it gives CASSYRGERIYEQYF.

The chain has TRBV6-2 or TRBV6-3 and TRBJ2-1; 9 nucleotides line up with TRBD2. The CDR3 length is 15 residues. Germline CDR1 is MNHEY and CDR2 is SVGEGT. V lost 6 bases, J lost 15 bases, and 18 bases stayed unmatched. CDR3 in amino acids: CASSPWGRDQREVFF. CDR3 in DNA: TGTGCCAGCAGCCCATGGGGGCGCGACCAGCGGGAGGTGTTCTTC.

Only a few counts were recorded for this clonotype. The chain is built from TRBV20-1 and TRBJ2-4; TRBD1 agrees at 7 bases. This CDR3 region has 13 residues. Per germline, CDR1 DFQATT and CDR2 SNEGSKA (reference sequence). V lost 3 bases, J lost 6 bases, and 5 bases stayed unmatched. The CDR3 DNA sequence: TGCAGTGCTAGCCTCACAGGGGTAAACATTCAGTACTTC. It specifies CSASLTGVNIQYF.

This clonotype has more than one count but fewer than ten. The chain has TRBV9 and TRBJ2-1, with 9 bases matching TRBD1. The CDR3 covers 15 residues. Per germline, CDR1 SGDLS and CDR2 YYNGEE. The V segment lost 3 bases and the J segment 5 bases; nucleotides outside the gene matches: 6. CDR3 amino acids: CASSDYRDRDNEQFF. In nucleotides, the CDR3 is TGTGCCAGCAGCGATTACCGGGACAGGGACAATGAGCAGTTCTTC.

The V gene is TRBV7-2, the J gene TRBJ1-2; no clear D gene. The germline gives CDR1 SGHTA, CDR2 FQGNSA. Trimming took 1 base from V and 4 from J, leaving 10 bases between them. CDR3 size: 14 residues. The CDR3 loop reads CASSLERQFYGYTF. The CDR3 DNA reads as TGTGCCAGCAGCTTAGAACGTCAGTTCTATGGCTACACCTTC.

This chain links TRBV11-2 with TRBJ2-2; no definite D call. The V gene lost 6 bases and the J gene lost 0 bases, with 8 bases spanning the gap. Germline CDR1 is SGHAT and CDR2 is FQNNGV. CDR3 length: 14 residues. The CDR3 loop is CASRRLANTGELFF. As DNA, the CDR3 is TGTGCCAGCAGACGACTGGCGAACACCGGGGAGCTGTTTTTT.

This clonotype was seen only a few times. The CDR3, as DNA: TGTGCCAGCTCACCGGGACAGACCAATGAGCAGTTCTTC. It yields the protein CASSPGQTNEQFF. V gene TRBV18 combines with J gene TRBJ2-1; 7 positions match TRBD1. CDR3 length equals 13 residues. J gave up 6 bases and V 3 bases, and 2 bases lay outside the gene matches. Germline CDR1 KGHSH, CDR2 LQKENI.

In this sample, this clonotype turned up a few times. The rearrangement links TRBV20-1 to TRBJ2-3; TRBD2 matches at 7 bases. V lost 3 bases to trimming and J lost 2 bases; unmatched junction nucleotides: 14. CDR3 length equals 17 residues. Germline V lookup: CDR1 DFQATT, CDR2 SNEGSKA (reference sequence). CDR3 coding DNA: TGCAGTGCTAGGAATCCCCGGCGGGGGACGATCACAGATACGCAGTATTTT. The encoded protein is CSARNPRRGTITDTQYF.

In its sample, this clonotype was seen a few times. The chain combines TRBV5-1 with TRBJ2-7; tentatively, D is TRBD2 (5 bases). Trimming stripped 4 bases from V and 4 bases from J, with 15 bases between. Germline lookup yields CDR1 SGHRS and CDR2 YFSETQ. The CDR3 length is 14 residues. The CDR3 nucleotides read TGCGCCAGCAGCGCGGAACTAGTCGATTACGAGCAGTACTTC. Translation: CASSAELVDYEQYF.

V usage is TRBV20-1 and J usage is TRBJ2-1, with D uncertain. The germline V gene encodes CDR1 DFQATT and CDR2 SNEGSKA (reference sequence). The length of the CDR3 is 14 residues. With 3 bases removed from V and 6 bases from J, the gap between germline ends came to 15 bases. The CDR3 here is CSARKFLIPNEQFF. CDR3 nucleotides: TGCAGTGCTAGGAAGTTCCTCATCCCCAATGAGCAGTTCTTC.

This clonotype was detected a few times. The chain uses TRBV12-3 or TRBV12-4 and TRBJ2-5; a weak D match, TRBD2 (5 bases). The CDR3 totals 15 residues. The germline V and J ends were trimmed by 1 base and 5 bases, with 14 bases remaining between them. The CDR3 is CASSLGQAPGETQYF. CDR3 coding DNA: TGTGCCAGCAGTTTAGGGCAGGCTCCGGGGGAGACCCAGTACTTC.

The table lists this clonotype with a few counts. The chain combines TRBV5-1 with TRBJ2-1; no clear D. The V end lost 6 bases, the J end lost 6 bases, and 19 bases lay between the germline ends. Germline V gives CDR1 SGHRS, CDR2 YFSETQ. This CDR3 region has 15 residues. The CDR3, as DNA: TGCGCCAGCACTTGGTCCGCTAGTTTCACCAATGAGCAGTTCTTC. Translated: CASTWSASFTNEQFF.

This clonotype was seen a few times. The rearrangement uses TRBV28 and TRBJ2-1; TRBD1 aligns across 7 bases. Germline loops: CDR1 MDHEN, CDR2 SYDVKM. Trimming took 8 bases from V and 2 from J; bases not matched to a gene: 12. There are 16 residues in the CDR3. CDR3 DNA: TGTGCCAGCCTCCTAGAGGGGGCCAATGCCTACAATGAGCAGTTCTTC. It is translated as CASLLEGANAYNEQFF.

This clonotype appeared many times. The V and J genes are TRBV12-3 or TRBV12-4 and TRBJ1-1; D ambiguous. This CDR3 has 12 amino acids. V was shortened by 6 bases and J by 11 bases, with 16 bases between the two germline ends. In DNA form, the CDR3 reads TGTGCCAGCAGCAACCAGTGGGGTGTGGCTTTCTTT. It is translated as CASSNQWGVAFF.

The sample holds many counts of this clonotype. This rearrangement joins TRBV4-2 to TRBJ2-1; 7 bases are a match to TRBD2. Per the germline V gene, CDR1 is LGHNA and CDR2 is YNFKEQ. V lost 4 bases to trimming and J lost 9 bases; unmatched junction nucleotides: 6. The CDR3 runs to 13 residues. In nucleotides, the CDR3 is TGTGCCAGCAGCCGGGGGGGATGGAGTGAGCAGTTCTTC. It specifies CASSRGGWSEQFF.

This sequence joins TRBV20-1 and TRBJ2-1, with 9 bases lining up with TRBD2. Germline CDR1 is DFQATT and CDR2 is SNEGSKA (reference sequence). The CDR3 covers 15 residues. V was pared by 3 bases and J by 6 bases, with 9 bases of the junction left unmatched. The chain's CDR3 is CSASRGLARGNEQFF. The CDR3 nucleotides read TGCAGTGCTAGTCGCGGACTAGCGCGAGGCAATGAGCAGTTCTTC.